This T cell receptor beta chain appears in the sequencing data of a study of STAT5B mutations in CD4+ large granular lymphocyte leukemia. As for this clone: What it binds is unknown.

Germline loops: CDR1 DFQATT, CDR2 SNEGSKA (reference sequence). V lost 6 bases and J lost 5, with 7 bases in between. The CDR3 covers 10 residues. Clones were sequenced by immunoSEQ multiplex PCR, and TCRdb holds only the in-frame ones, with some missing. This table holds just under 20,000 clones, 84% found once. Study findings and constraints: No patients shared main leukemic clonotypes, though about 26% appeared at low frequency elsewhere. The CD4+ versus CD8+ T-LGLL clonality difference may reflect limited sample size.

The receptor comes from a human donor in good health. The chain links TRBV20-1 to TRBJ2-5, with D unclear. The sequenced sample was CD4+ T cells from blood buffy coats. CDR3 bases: TGCAGTGCGTTACTGGAGACCCAGTACTTC. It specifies CSALLETQYF.